Listed below are T cell receptor beta chains from one sample, sequenced in a study of breast tumors, draining lymph nodes, adjacent tissues. TCRdb re-analysed the multiplex PCR reads in MiXCR, keeping a single row per CDR3 protein. The sample has roughly 130,000 distinct CDR3 sequences, about 20% seen once; the top ten hold roughly 4%. Sequences were obtained from axillary lymph node tissue. The receptors here all came from a female donor with breast cancer. Some clones in this sample may be carry-over from other donors' samples. The CDR3 runs from the conserved cysteine through the conserved F or W. Each record gives: J gene, D gene, V gene, clone size, CDR3 DNA, CDR3 protein. A D gene is named only where the DNA matches it firmly. Some rows mark clone size as missing; the rest say once, few, many or name a class of expanded clone.

TRBJ2-2,TRBD2,TRBV28,NA,TGTGCCAGCCGAGGGCTAGCGGGCAAACCGAACACCGGGGAGCTGTTTTTT,CASRGLAGKPNTGELFF
TRBJ1-2,TRBD1,TRBV2,NA,TGTGCCAGCAGCCGGGACAGGTGGAACTATGGCTACACCTTC,CASSRDRWNYGYTF
TRBJ2-4,NA,TRBV19,NA,TGTGCCAGCAGCTTAACGGAAAGGGACATTCAGTACTTC,CASSLTERDIQYF
TRBJ2-3,TRBD1,TRBV14,NA,TGTGCCAGCAGCCCGACAGGGGCAAATACGCAGTATTTT,CASSPTGANTQYF
TRBJ2-3,TRBD1,TRBV20-1,many,TGCAGTGCTAGAGGGTCGCTTCCGACAGGGGACACAGATACGCAGTATTTT,CSARGSLPTGDTDTQYF
TRBJ2-7,TRBD2,TRBV7-8,many,TGTGCCAGCAGCGCCTCGCCGAGGACTAGCAACTACGAGCAGTACTTC,CASSASPRTSNYEQYF
TRBJ1-4,TRBD1,TRBV19,many,TGTGCCAGTAGTAGGTTAGACAGGGTAACTAATGAAAAACTGTTTTTT,CASSRLDRVTNEKLFF
TRBJ2-7,TRBD2,TRBV6-1,many,TGTGCCAGCAGGACTAGCGGAACCTACGAGCAGTACTTC,CASRTSGTYEQYF
TRBJ2-2,NA,TRBV24-1,many,TGTGCCACCCGCAACGACATGTCGGGGGAGCTGTTTTTT,CATRNDMSGELFF
TRBJ2-1,NA,TRBV12-3/TRBV12-4,many,TGTGCCAGCAGTTTTAGAGGGGGAAACAATGAGCAGTTCTTC,CASSFRGGNNEQFF
TRBJ2-2,NA,TRBV6-5,NA,TGTGCCGGCAGTCACGGAAGGGGATTAGGAACCGGGGAGCTGTTTTTT,CAGSHGRGLGTGELFF
TRBJ2-2,NA,TRBV11-2,NA,TGTGCCAGCAGCTTAGGGAATCAGAAGTACACCAGGGAGCTGTTTTTT,CASSLGNQKYTRELFF
TRBJ1-2,TRBD1,TRBV7-2,NA,TGTGCCAGCAGCCCGGGACAGGGGCATGGCTACACCTTC,CASSPGQGHGYTF
TRBJ2-7,NA,TRBV6-5,many,TGTGCCAGCAGTTACTCGTCACTGGGCTCCTACGAGCAGTACTTC,CASSYSSLGSYEQYF
TRBJ2-3,TRBD2,TRBV6-1,many,TGTGCCAGCAGGACTAGCAGGACAGATACGCAGTATTTT,CASRTSRTDTQYF
TRBJ1-6,TRBD1,TRBV5-5,many,TGTGCCAGCGGTAAACAGGGGGCAAGTAATTCACCCCTCCACTTT,CASGKQGASNSPLHF
TRBJ2-1,TRBD2,TRBV10-1,many,TGCGCCAGCAGTGAGTCGAAAAGCGGGGCCTCTCTGGGGGAGCAGTTCTTC,CASSESKSGASLGEQFF
TRBJ1-4,TRBD1,TRBV7-8,many,TGTGCCAGCAGCCAACCGGGACAGGGGAACGAAAAACTGTTTTTT,CASSQPGQGNEKLFF
TRBJ2-6,NA,TRBV2,many,TGTGCCAGCAAGCACGGGACCTCAGGAGGGGCCAACGTCCTGACTTTC,CASKHGTSGGANVLTF
TRBJ2-3,NA,TRBV19,many,TGTGCCACCGGACAGGCCGGGGGAGGAGATACGCAGTATTTT,CATGQAGGGDTQYF
TRBJ1-5,NA,TRBV4-1,many,TGCGCCAGCAGCCAAGTCGGCGGCAGTAATCAGCCCCAGCATTTT,CASSQVGGSNQPQHF
TRBJ1-4,NA,TRBV20-1,many,TGCAGTGCTAGGAGGGTTTCTAATGAAAAACTGTTTTTT,CSARRVSNEKLFF
TRBJ2-1,TRBD2,TRBV5-4,many,TGTGCCAGCAGCTCGGGACTAGCTGTCCTCCCCAACAACAATGAGCAGTTCTTC,CASSSGLAVLPNNNEQFF
TRBJ2-5,TRBD2,TRBV7-2,many,TGTGCCAGCACGAGACTAGCGGGAGCGGAGACCCAGTACTTC,CASTRLAGAETQYF
TRBJ1-5,NA,TRBV6-1,many,TGTGCCAGCAGTGGGGAGGGGGGATGGGGGCAGCCCCAGCATTTT,CASSGEGGWGQPQHF
TRBJ2-1,TRBD2,TRBV20-1,many,TGCAGTGCTCGGACTAGCGGGAACTACAATGAGCAGTTCTTC,CSARTSGNYNEQFF
TRBJ1-2,NA,TRBV4-2,many,TGTGCCAGCAGCCAAGAAACGTACTATGGCTACACCTTC,CASSQETYYGYTF
TRBJ2-4,NA,TRBV2,many,TGTGCCAGCATGGTGGAATTCAAAAACATTCAGTACTTC,CASMVEFKNIQYF
TRBJ2-7,NA,TRBV4-1,many,TGCGCCAGCAGCCAACGTCAGGGGTCCCCTACCTACGAGCAGTACTTC,CASSQRQGSPTYEQYF
TRBJ1-3,NA,TRBV6-6,NA,TGTGCCAGCACCCCCCCGGGCAGGCGACGAAACACCATATATTTT,CASTPPGRRRNTIYF
TRBJ2-1,NA,TRBV20-1,many,TGCAGTGCTAGAGACAAACGGGGAGGGGGCTACAATGAGCAGTTCTTC,CSARDKRGGGYNEQFF
TRBJ2-3,NA,TRBV19,many,TGTGCCAGTAGTATATCAGATACGCAGTATTTT,CASSISDTQYF
TRBJ2-3,TRBD2,TRBV6-1,few,TGTGCCAGCAGTGCCCCTAGCGGGAGGTCAGATACGCAGTATTTT,CASSAPSGRSDTQYF
TRBJ2-3,NA,TRBV5-1,many,TGCGCCAGCAGCTCGGAAGAGCGGTTCACAGATACGCAGTATTTT,CASSSEERFTDTQYF
TRBJ2-3,NA,TRBV2,many,TGTGCCAGCAGCCTAGGGGGGGTTAGGGGAGATACGCAGTATTTT,CASSLGGVRGDTQYF
TRBJ2-1,NA,TRBV10-3,many,TGTGCCATCAGTGAGTACGCAGGGCCGGTCTTC,CAISEYAGPVF
TRBJ2-6,NA,TRBV19,NA,TGTGCCAGTAGCCGCAGGGGCCGGTGGACTGGGGCCAAGGTCCTGGCTTTC,CASSRRGRWTGAKVLAF
TRBJ2-5,TRBD2,TRBV11-2,many,TGTGCCAGCAGCCGGACTAGCGGGGGGTACCAAGAGACCCAGTACTTC,CASSRTSGGYQETQYF
TRBJ1-2,NA,TRBV20-1,many,TGCAGTGTGAAGAACTATGGCTACACCTTC,CSVKNYGYTF
TRBJ2-1,TRBD2,TRBV28,few,TGTGCCAGCAGTTCCCCGAGCGGGAACTACAATGAGCAGTTCTTC,CASSSPSGNYNEQFF
TRBJ2-7,NA,TRBV20-1,NA,TGCAGTGCCCGACCGACCCGCTCCTACGAGCAGTACTTC,CSARPTRSYEQYF